Listed below are T cell receptor beta chains from one sample, sequenced in a study of blood T cell repertoires in COVID-19. Data came from immunoSEQ multiplex PCR; TCRdb stores just in-frame clones and leaves some out. The data show about 170,000 clones, approximately 86% seen once. What was sequenced was peripheral blood. Receptors originate from a woman older than 75 with COVID-19, enrolled during active disease. Each CDR3 is given with its conserved first and last residue. Each record gives: D gene, J gene, V gene, clone size, CDR3 protein, CDR3 DNA. D genes are given only for firm matches. Size values are once, few and many counts, or a class for expanded clones, and some rows have none.

>-|TRBJ1-1|TRBV5-1|many
CASSLDPGGATEAFF
TGCGCCAGCAGCTTGGATCCCGGGGGGGCCACTGAAGCTTTCTTT
>-|TRBJ1-1|TRBV9|-
CASSPLIGGNTEAFF
TGTGCCAGCAGCCCTCTGATAGGGGGGAACACTGAAGCTTTCTTT
>-|TRBJ2-5|TRBV27|-
CASGRMLATAQETQYF
TGTGCCAGCGGGCGGATGCTAGCGACAGCCCAAGAGACCCAGTACTTC
>TRBD1|TRBJ1-5|TRBV3-1/TRBV3-2|-
CASSQGTGTSSNQPQHF
TGTGCCAGCAGCCAAGGGACAGGGACTTCCAGCAATCAGCCCCAGCATTTT
>-|TRBJ2-2|TRBV3-1/TRBV3-2|-
CASTRAGELFF
TGTGCCAGCACCAGGGCGGGGGAGCTGTTTTTT
>-|TRBJ1-2|TRBV5-1|-
CASSSSGAGIYGYTF
TGCGCCAGCAGCTCCTCAGGGGCGGGCATCTATGGCTACACCTTC
>-|TRBJ1-1|TRBV13|-
CASSDQGNTEAFF
TGTGCCAGCAGCGACCAGGGGAACACTGAAGCTTTCTTT
>-|TRBJ1-6|TRBV9|few
CASSVGGSKNSPLHF
TGTGCCAGCAGCGTAGGAGGCAGCAAGAATTCACCCCTCCACTTT
>TRBD2|TRBJ2-1|TRBV6-6|-
CASSYRRGENNEQFF
TGTGCCAGCAGTTACCGGCGGGGGGAAAACAATGAGCAGTTCTTC
>TRBD2|TRBJ2-3|TRBV5-1|-
CASSSRGGGPSTDTQYF
TGCGCCAGCAGCTCCCGCGGCGGGGGGCCTAGCACAGATACGCAGTATTTT
>TRBD2|TRBJ2-3|TRBV27|-
CASSIGLAATDTQYF
TGTGCCAGCAGTATCGGACTAGCAGCCACAGATACGCAGTATTTT
>-|TRBJ1-5|TRBV19|-
CASSPPSGGDQPQHF
TGTGCCAGTAGCCCACCTTCGGGGGGGGATCAGCCCCAGCATTTT
>-|TRBJ1-3|TRBV18|-
CASSAGVAGNTIYF
TGTGCCAGCTCAGCAGGGGTTGCTGGAAACACCATATATTTT
>-|TRBJ1-2|TRBV7-3|-
CASRPTPQSYGYTF
TGTGCCAGCAGGCCAACCCCACAGTCCTATGGCTACACCTTC
>-|TRBJ1-2|TRBV2|-
CASRLQGPYGYTF
TGTGCCAGCAGACTACAGGGTCCCTATGGCTACACCTTC
>-|TRBJ1-5|TRBV28|-
CASSEVRDQPQHF
TGTGCCAGCAGCGAGGTCAGGGATCAGCCCCAGCATTTT
>TRBD1|TRBJ1-1|TRBV5-1|-
CASSLASGTANTEAFF
TGCGCCAGCAGCCTGGCCTCCGGGACAGCGAACACTGAAGCTTTCTTT
>TRBD1|TRBJ1-6|TRBV19|-
CASRDGQGGSPLHF
TGTGCCAGTAGGGACGGACAGGGAGGTTCACCCCTCCACTTT
>TRBD2|TRBJ2-1|TRBV5-6|-
CASSLGGLAGSEQFF
TGTGCCAGCAGCTTGGGAGGACTAGCGGGAAGTGAGCAGTTCTTC
>TRBD2|TRBJ2-3|TRBV20-1|once
CSARSSGRQYF
TGCAGTGCTAGATCTAGCGGGAGGCAGTATTTT
>-|TRBJ2-1|TRBV15|-
CATSRDLASYNEQFF
TGTGCCACCAGCAGAGATTTAGCGTCATACAATGAGCAGTTCTTC
>-|TRBJ1-2|TRBV3-1/TRBV3-2|-
CASSPSYGYTF
TGTGCCAGCAGCCCCTCCTATGGCTACACCTTC
>TRBD2|TRBJ2-5|TRBV10-3|-
CAAGSGRAQETQYF
TGTGCCGCTGGGAGCGGGAGGGCCCAAGAGACCCAGTACTTC
>-|TRBJ1-1|TRBV25-1|-
CASSDYRDTEAFF
TGTGCCAGCAGTGATTACCGGGACACTGAAGCTTTCTTT
>-|TRBJ2-3|TRBV2|-
CASSTVDTQYF
TGTGCCAGCAGTACGGTAGATACGCAGTATTTT
>-|TRBJ2-1|TRBV3-1/TRBV3-2|-
CASTFHGVSSYNEQFF
TGTGCCAGCACCTTCCACGGGGTCAGCTCCTACAATGAGCAGTTCTTC
>-|TRBJ1-4|TRBV5-1|-
CASSLGGPQGEKLFF
TGCGCCAGCAGCCTGGGGGGTCCCCAGGGGGAAAAACTGTTTTTT
>TRBD2|TRBJ2-7|TRBV2|-
CASSGGLAGTYEQYF
TGTGCCAGCAGCGGTGGACTAGCGGGAACCTACGAGCAGTACTTC
>-|TRBJ1-1|TRBV4-1|-
CASSHYWMGQRNTEAFF
TGCGCCAGCAGCCACTACTGGATGGGCCAAAGGAACACTGAAGCTTTCTTT
>-|TRBJ1-2|TRBV21-1|once
CASSKVPADTF
TGTGCCAGCAGCAAAGTTCCCGCGGACACCTTC
>TRBD1|TRBJ1-5|TRBV6-6|-
CASSFGTGSINQPQHF
TGTGCCAGCAGTTTTGGGACAGGCTCGATCAATCAGCCCCAGCATTTT
>-|TRBJ1-4|TRBV18|-
CASSQSRGRGVGEKLFF
TGTGCCAGCTCCCAGAGCAGGGGCCGTGGAGTAGGCGAAAAACTGTTTTTT
>TRBD1|TRBJ1-1|TRBV5-4|-
CASSLVRGQAEAFF
TGTGCCAGCAGCTTGGTGCGGGGACAGGCAGAAGCTTTCTTT
>-|TRBJ1-3|TRBV5-1|-
CASSLGAGSGNTIYF
TGCGCCAGCAGCTTGGGGGCTGGCTCTGGAAACACCATATATTTT
>-|TRBJ1-5|TRBV27|once
CASTKGAGSNQPQHF
TGTGCCAGCACCAAGGGAGCCGGTAGCAATCAGCCCCAGCATTTT
>TRBD2|TRBJ2-2|TRBV5-1|few
CASSSIAGGPGELFF
TGCGCCAGCAGCTCAATAGCGGGAGGGCCCGGGGAGCTGTTTTTT
>TRBD2|TRBJ2-7|TRBV20-1|-
CSASHDSGSYEQYF
TGCAGTGCTAGTCACGATAGCGGGAGCTACGAGCAGTACTTC
>TRBD1|TRBJ2-5|TRBV15|once
CATSRGQGETQYF
TGTGCCACCAGCAGAGGACAGGGGGAGACCCAGTACTTC
>TRBD1|TRBJ2-3|TRBV5-4|-
CASSFGTGGPRDTQYF
TGTGCCAGCAGCTTCGGGACAGGGGGCCCCCGGGATACGCAGTATTTT
>TRBD1|TRBJ1-6|TRBV5-1|-
CASSPQTGDNSPLHF
TGCGCCAGCAGCCCACAGACAGGGGATAATTCACCCCTCCACTTT
>-|TRBJ2-1|TRBV9|-
CASSVTGSPSNEQFF
TGTGCCAGCAGCGTAACAGGGTCCCCTTCCAATGAGCAGTTCTTC
>TRBD2|TRBJ2-7|TRBV19|once
CASSPWAGGGEEQYF
TGTGCCAGTAGTCCATGGGCGGGAGGGGGCGAGGAGCAGTACTTC
>TRBD1|TRBJ1-4|TRBV2|-
CASAGTGWEKLFF
TGTGCCAGCGCCGGGACAGGGTGGGAAAAACTGTTTTTT
>TRBD1|TRBJ2-7|TRBV9|-
CASSRAGGGEQYF
TGTGCCAGCAGCAGGGCAGGGGGCGGCGAGCAGTACTTC
>-|TRBJ1-5|TRBV7-2|few
CASSPGTTQPQHF
TGTGCCAGCAGCCCGGGGACAACCCAGCCCCAGCATTTT
>TRBD1|TRBJ2-7|TRBV5-1|few
CASSSRQGYSYEQYF
TGCGCCAGCAGCTCTAGACAGGGGTACTCCTACGAGCAGTACTTC